The 26 T cell receptor beta chains below were found in one sample sequenced in a study of T cells in Graves' hyperthyroidism and ophthalmopathy (dated by TCRdb to about 2019). Library preparation was by multiplex PCR. Sequencing took place on an Illumina HiSeq 2000. Amplification of TCR beta CDR3 regions was carried out from RNA transcripts. A first-round RT-PCR of the TCR CDR3 used the HTBI primer set with the Qiagen OneStep RT-PCR kit. TCRdb trimmed public reads at Q25 via fastp, called clones via MiXCR and kept in-frame beta chains. Identical CDR3 proteins give one entry, which carries the most common genes and DNA. The sample records under 350,000 distinct CDR3 sequences, 21% of which are singletons. In total, the top ten clones hold about 50% of the sample. What was sequenced was blood. These receptor sequences come from a woman aged 50 to 60 with Graves' hyperthyroidism.

The CDR3 DNA reads TGTGCCAGCAGTGAAACAGGGCCGAACACTGAAGCTTTCTTT. It codes for CASSETGPNTEAFF. V and J are TRBV6-1 and TRBJ1-1, with D possibly TRBD1 on 6 matching bases. Trimming pared 2 bases from V and 1 base from J, leaving 8 bases between. Germline V lookup: CDR1 MNHNS, CDR2 SASEGT. This CDR3 is 14 amino acids long.

The gene calls are TRBV2 and TRBJ2-3; D perhaps matches TRBD2 (5 bases). V was pared by 6 bases and J by 0 bases, with 10 bases between. Germline V lookup: CDR1 SNHLY, CDR2 FYNNEI. The CDR3 has 14 amino acids. The CDR3: CASRQRPSTDTQYF. CDR3 nucleotides: TGTGCCAGCAGACAGCGGCCAAGCACAGATACGCAGTATTTT.

This clonotype was observed many times. The CDR3 bases are TGTGCCAGCAGTTGGAGCAGGGGTGGTTCACCCCTCCACTTT. Its protein is CASSWSRGGSPLHF. This chain joins TRBV28 and TRBJ1-6, with TRBD1 as a possible D gene (6 bases). V dropped 4 bases and J dropped 9 bases, with 13 bases sitting between them. CDR3 length: 14 amino acids. Germline V gives CDR1 MDHEN, CDR2 SYDVKM.

This clonotype was counted a single time. The chain has TRBV19 and TRBJ2-1; 9 nucleotides align to TRBD2. The CDR3 is made up of 15 amino acids. Germline assignment: CDR1 LNHDA and CDR2 SQIVND (reference sequence). J gave up 3 bases and V 4 bases, and 4 bases lay outside the gene matches. The CDR3 loop reads CASSTGLADYNEQFF. CDR3 nucleotide sequence: TGTGCCAGTAGTACGGGACTAGCAGACTACAATGAGCAGTTCTTC.

The CDR3 coding sequence is TGTGCCAGTAGCCTACTAGCGGTCGCGAACACCGGGGAGCTGTTTTTT. It yields the protein CASSLLAVANTGELFF. V is TRBV19 and J is TRBJ2-2; TRBD2 matches 8 bases. This CDR3 spans 16 amino acids. Germline loops: CDR1 LNHDA, CDR2 SQIVND (reference sequence). Losses at the gene ends were 6 bases for V and 0 bases for J; bases not matched to a gene: 6.

This clonotype occurred many times. The rearrangement joins TRBV20-1 to TRBJ1-1; no clear D gene. Trimming stripped 5 bases from V and 1 base from J, with 11 bases between. Germline lookup yields CDR1 DFQATT and CDR2 SNEGSKA (reference sequence). The CDR3 is 13 residues long. CDR3 sequence: CSAANTENTEAFF. The CDR3 bases are TGCAGTGCTGCAAACACGGAGAACACTGAAGCTTTCTTT.

This clonotype came up many times. CDR3 amino acids: CASSSSRDAYEQYF. The CDR3 DNA sequence: TGCGCCAGCAGCAGCAGCAGGGATGCCTACGAGCAGTACTTC. The chain uses TRBV5-1 and TRBJ2-7; possibly TRBD1 for D (5 bases). Germline V gene sequence: CDR1 SGHRS, CDR2 YFSETQ. There are 14 residues in the CDR3. Trimming took off 4 bases at V and 2 bases at J, with 13 bases between the two ends.

This clonotype was counted ten times or more. The rearrangement uses TRBV12-3 or TRBV12-4 and TRBJ2-5; 10 bases agree with TRBD1. J gave up 2 bases and V 2 bases, and 5 bases lay outside the gene matches. The CDR3 is 16 residues long. CDR3 protein: CASSLLPGQGQETQYF. The CDR3 coding sequence is TGTGCCAGCAGTTTACTTCCGGGACAGGGGCAAGAGACCCAGTACTTC.

The V gene is TRBV19, the J gene TRBJ1-4, with 9 bases lining up with TRBD1. Per germline, CDR1 LNHDA and CDR2 SQIVND (reference sequence). Trimming at V came to 8 bases and at J to 12 bases, leaving 13 bases not matched to a gene. The CDR3 sequence is 14 residues long. CDR3 sequence (DNA): TGTGCCAGTGGAAACAGGGGGCGAGAGGCTCAACTGTTTTTT. Amino acid sequence: CASGNRGREAQLFF.

This clonotype was counted many times. The rearrangement links TRBV6-1 to TRBJ1-1; 8 bases fit TRBD1. CDR3 length equals 16 residues. V shed 6 bases, J shed 1 base, and the junction held 10 bases outside the gene matches. Per germline, CDR1 MNHNS and CDR2 SASEGT. This chain's CDR3 is CASSPLPGQGNTEAFF. In nucleotides, the CDR3 is TGTGCCAGCAGCCCCCTCCCTGGACAGGGGAACACTGAAGCTTTCTTT.

This clonotype was counted at least ten times. The chain is built from TRBV6-2 or TRBV6-3 and TRBJ2-2; the D call may be TRBD1 or TRBD2 (5 bases each). The V gene lost 2 bases and the J gene lost 4 bases, with 5 bases spanning the gap. The CDR3 runs 13 residues. CDR1 and CDR2 from the germline V gene are MNHEY and SVGEGT. For the CDR3, the DNA is TGTGCCAGCAGTTACGGGGGCACCGGGGAGCTGTTTTTT. Its protein product is CASSYGGTGELFF.

The chain uses TRBV6-2 or TRBV6-3 and TRBJ2-5, with TRBD2 matching over 14 bases. This CDR3 comprises 19 residues. In germline, CDR1 is MNHEY, CDR2 SVGEGT. V was pared by 7 bases and J by 5 bases, with 18 bases of the junction left unmatched. CDR3 sequence: CASKNPGLAGERSRETQYF. The CDR3 nucleotides are TGTGCCAGCAAAAATCCGGGACTAGCGGGAGAAAGGTCAAGGGAGACCCAGTACTTC.

Many counts were recorded for this clonotype. In nucleotides, the CDR3 is TGTGCCTGGAGTGTCGGGGGAACAGATACGCAGTATTTT. Amino acids: CAWSVGGTDTQYF. The V and J genes are TRBV30 and TRBJ2-3; maybe TRBD2 (6 bases). The CDR3 is made up of 13 amino acids. Germline V gene data show CDR1 as GTSNPN and CDR2 as SVGIG (reference sequence). V lost 0 bases, J lost 3 bases, and 7 bases lay in between.

J is TRBJ2-1 and V is TRBV30; unclear D gene. The CDR3 has 13 amino acids. The V end was cut by 0 bases, the J end by 9 bases, with 12 bases between. The germline gives CDR1 GTSNPN, CDR2 SVGIG (reference sequence). The CDR3 bases are TGTGCCTGGAGTGTACCAGGTCTGTTTGAGCAGTTCTTC. Translated, it gives CAWSVPGLFEQFF. Full variable domain (rest looked up from reference TRBV30 and TRBJ2-1): SQTIHQWPATLVQPVGSPLSLECTVEGTSNPNLYWYRQAAGRGLQLLFYSVGIGQISSEVPQNLSASRPQDRQFILSSKKLLLSDSGFYLCAWSVPGLFEQFFGPGTRLTVL.

The J gene is TRBJ1-4, the V gene TRBV28, with TRBD1 identical over 8 bases. The CDR3 is 15 amino acids. Trimming took 8 bases from V and 4 from J; bases not matched to a gene: 9. CDR1 and CDR2 from the germline V gene are MDHEN and SYDVKM. DNA for the CDR3: TGTGCCAGCTCACCACCCGACAGGGGTAATGAAAAACTGTTTTTT. As protein: CASSPPDRGNEKLFF.

The CDR3 spells CASSQRTGNEKLFF. The DNA for the CDR3 is TGCGCCAGCAGCCAGAGGACAGGGAACGAAAAACTGTTTTTT. V is TRBV4-1 and J is TRBJ1-4, with 8 bases lining up with TRBD1. V shed 3 bases and J 8 bases; nucleotides not matched to a gene: 5. Germline CDR1 and CDR2: MGHRA and YSYEKL. This CDR3 region has 14 residues.

This clonotype was recorded at least ten times. This sequence joins TRBV16 and TRBJ1-6, with D perhaps TRBD1 (6 bases). There are 15 residues in the CDR3. Germline V gives CDR1 KGHSY, CDR2 FQNENV. With 0 bases removed from V and 8 bases from J, the gap between germline ends came to 11 bases. The CDR3 sequence: CASSQSRTADSPLHF. CDR3 in DNA: TGTGCCAGCAGCCAATCTCGGACAGCAGATTCACCCCTCCACTTT.

For this clonotype: This could be a read error, since a much larger clone is one nucleotide away. The V call is TRBV4-1, the J call TRBJ1-4; D is ambiguous. The V gene's germline CDR1 is MGHRA and CDR2 YSYEKL. The CDR3 consists of 16 residues. The V end lost 4 bases, the J end lost 10 bases, and 22 bases lay between the germline ends. The CDR3 nucleotides are TGCGCCAGCAGCCTCGTCGCGGACCGAGGGAAGGGAAAACTGTTTTTT. Translating it yields CASSLVADRGKGKLFF.

This clonotype was seen only a few times. J is TRBJ1-1 and V is TRBV19, with TRBD1 matching 7 bases. CDR3 length: 15 residues. Germline CDR1 reads LNHDA; CDR2 reads SQIVND (reference sequence). V was clipped by 1 base and J by 4 bases; unmatched bases: 6. The CDR3 region is CASSIGVQGGTEAFF. The CDR3 region has the DNA TGTGCCAGTAGTATAGGGGTTCAGGGGGGCACTGAAGCTTTCTTT.

V gene TRBV7-9 combines with J gene TRBJ2-2; D is perhaps TRBD1 (6 bases). V was pared by 8 bases and J by 4 bases, with 17 bases between. CDR3 length: 15 amino acids. Germline CDR1 and CDR2: SEHNR and FQNEAQ (reference sequence). The CDR3 DNA reads as TGTGCCAGCCCCCCGAGGGGGTTAGGCACCGGGGAGCTGTTTTTT. Translating gives CASPPRGLGTGELFF.

J is TRBJ1-1 and V is TRBV9, with 7 bases fitting TRBD1. Germline CDR1 SGDLS, CDR2 YYNGEE. With V trimmed by 0 bases and J by 7 bases, 6 bases remained unmatched. CDR3 length: 14 amino acids. The CDR3 bases are TGTGCCAGCAGCGTAGATGGGGCAGGGGGTGAAGCTTTCTTT. This gives the protein CASSVDGAGGEAFF. Looking up the rest from reference TRBV9 and TRBJ1-1 gives the full variable domain: DSGVTQTPKHLITATGQRVTLRCSPRSGDLSVYWYQQSLDQGLQFLIQYYNGEERAKGNILERFSAQQFPDLHSELNLSSLELGDSALYFCASSVDGAGGEAFFGQGTRLTVV.

This chain connects TRBV7-2 to TRBJ2-2; a weak D match, TRBD2 (6 bases). The CDR3 spans 16 residues. The ends were cut back, 1 base at V and 7 bases at J, with 16 bases in the middle. CDR1 SGHTA and CDR2 FQGNSA come from the germline V gene. The CDR3 protein is CASSLGVRKGGGELFF. The CDR3 region has the DNA TGTGCCAGCAGCTTAGGTGTCCGAAAGGGAGGCGGGGAGCTGTTTTTT.

This clonotype was counted many times. This chain connects TRBV4-2 to TRBJ2-7; TRBD2 is a possible D gene (5 bases). The V gene's germline CDR1 is LGHNA and CDR2 YNFKEQ. The CDR3 covers 15 residues. V shed 0 bases and J shed 4 bases, with 13 bases lying between them. The DNA for the CDR3 is TGTGCCAGCAGCCAAGACCGTGGGAGTCAGTACGAGCAGTACTTC. Amino acids: CASSQDRGSQYEQYF.

This clonotype has a count of ten or more. The rearrangement links TRBV28 to TRBJ2-6; 7 bases match TRBD1. The CDR3 has 13 amino acids. V lost 11 bases, J lost 4 bases, and 5 bases stayed unmatched. Looked up from germline, CDR1 is MDHEN and CDR2 is SYDVKM. This chain's CDR3 is CAEGASGANVLTF. The CDR3 nucleotides are TGTGCCGAGGGGGCATCCGGGGCCAACGTCCTGACTTTC.

This chain uses TRBV29-1 with TRBJ1-2; D remains ambiguous. This CDR3 has 11 amino acids. The V gene lost 5 bases and the J gene lost 7 bases, with 11 bases spanning the gap. Germline V CDR1 and CDR2: SQVTM, ANQGSEA. Written as DNA, the CDR3 is TGCAGCGTTTGGGGTTCGAGTGGCTACACCTTC. Its protein is CSVWGSSGYTF.

This clonotype was seen repeatedly, ten times or more. The genes are TRBV12-3 or TRBV12-4 and TRBJ2-3; 7 positions agree with TRBD2. J was trimmed by 6 bases and V by 3 bases; bases with no gene match: 3. The CDR3 spans 13 residues. The CDR3 region has the DNA TGTGCCAGCAGTTTGGGACTAAAGGATACGCAGTATTTT. It codes for CASSLGLKDTQYF.